This T cell receptor beta chain originates from a study of blood T cell repertoires in COVID-19. Study overall: Specimens from acute and convalescent COVID-19 originated in the United States, Italy and Spain.

V lost 8 bases and J lost 7; bases outside the gene matches: 19. CDR1 LNHDA and CDR2 SQIVND come from the germline V gene (reference sequence). This CDR3 region has 17 residues. This clone was observed a handful of times. Assay used: immunoSEQ multiplex PCR; TCRdb lists only in-frame clones, some missing. The sample consists of 260,000 or so clones, around 90% of them appearing once. Material for sequencing was PBMCs or T cells enriched from blood (not recorded which). The receptor was derived from a woman aged 25 to 39 with acute COVID-19. The chain links TRBV19 to TRBJ1-4; TRBD1 aligns across 7 bases. CDR3 coding DNA: TGTGCCAGTGCCCCTACGCAGGGGGGTTTTCAGGGTGAAAAACTGTTTTTT. Translated: CASAPTQGGFQGEKLFF.